This TCR beta chain was obtained from a study of blood T cell repertoires in COVID-19 (TCRdb year 2020). About the full investigation: Collaborator samples came from the United States, Italy and Spain and covered acute and convalescent phases of COVID-19. The material from the prospective study consisted of cDNA or gDNA derived from T cells, B-cell-depleted T cells, or PBMCs. The dataset comprised deeply sampled blood TCRbeta repertoires from subjects exposed to, actively infected with, or recovered from COVID-19. Samples came from the ongoing ImmuneRACE study (first 160 participants) plus 1,254 subjects from 6 global collaborators. Sample metadata almost always included a de-identified subject ID, COVID-19 status, age in years and sex. Where available, HLA class I and class II types were obtained from metadata supplied by the sample provider rather than from assay-based typing. The repertoires were released in a freely available public database intended as a resource for research on the immune response to SARS-CoV-2. Points the paper makes about the study in general: The amount of clinical and demographic metadata varied by source and participant and was provided uncurated.

Participants in the prospective study were aged roughly 18 to 100 years, lived in more than 20 United States geographic areas, and enrolled through a virtual design. In the prospective study, participants were assigned to cohorts based on the clinical history participants reported in a screening survey and a study questionnaire. ImmuneRACE Cohort 3 recovered participants were defined by two consecutive negative NP/OP PCR tests, healthcare professional clearance, or symptom resolution. In the prospective study, whole blood, serum and a nasopharyngeal or oropharyngeal swab were collected from each participant by mobile phlebotomists. Additional blood draws and questionnaires over an approximately two-month period could optionally be provided by prospective study participants. Blood samples from the prospective study were shipped frozen or at room temperature prior to DNA extraction. Clipping removes 3 bases from V and 9 bases from J, with 10 as the unmatched junction base count. The CDR3 measures 14 amino acids from cysteine to phenylalanine. Just CDR3 DNA is preserved here, 42 bases in frame from base 1. The CDR1 and CDR2 encoded by the germline V gene (reference sequence) are LNHDA and SQIVND.

TCRbeta CDR3 regions were amplified from genomic DNA using the immunoSEQ Assay, a bias-controlled multiplex PCR. In the source study's methods: Nucleated cell counts per sample were estimated from amplification of reference gene primers within the assay. To quantify the absolute abundance of each unique TCRbeta CDR3 rearrangement, sequence reads were collapsed and filtered. For each sample, productive Simpson clonality was calculated as the square root of Simpson's diversity index over productive rearrangements. TCRdb's version of the immuneACCESS table is confined to in-frame rearrangements and falls short of the full clone set. An unresolved V gene accounts for under half of the shortfall where checked; the remainder is of unknown origin. V and J calls and clone size are given by that table; D and trimming were obtained from the DNA. The sample includes roughly 290,000 clones, with over 75% observed a single time. The biggest ten clones account for roughly 2.2% of the sample.

In regard to this clone: There is no known antigen for this receptor. No clone much larger than this one lies a single base away; base qualities are absent.

This receptor was taken from a man between 25 and 39 years old who had recovered from COVID-19. The sequence is built from TRBV19 and TRBJ1-2, with TRBD1 identical over 7 junction bases. Sequencing was done on a sample of PBMCs or T cells enriched from blood (not recorded which). This receptor carries the CDR3 CASSMGTDGGRYTF. At the DNA level, the sequence is TGTGCCAGTAGTATGGGGACAGATGGGGGCCGCTACACCTTC.